Detailed here is one TCR beta chain. Antigen: not known. Generated by immunoSEQ multiplex PCR, the TCRdb table keeps only in-frame clones and is missing some. Of 50,000 to 80,000 clones listed, approximately 91% are singletons. This sample was included in a study of graft-versus-host responses after intestinal transplantation. Overall study context: Induction with anti-thymocyte globulin, then tacrolimus and steroids for roughly 3 years, was given to all recipients. Findings of the study overall: Analysis identified GvH clones in recipient marrow, with some appearing first in ileum or blood. Allografts from individuals with graft-donor T cell macrochimerism displayed high graft-versus-host to host-versus-graft clonal ratios.

The V gene end was trimmed by 4 bases and the J gene end by 4 bases; junction bases not matched to a gene: 9. CDR3 size: 17 residues. From germline, CDR1 is LGHNA and CDR2 YNFKEQ. Source: unstimulated CD8+ T cells sorted from spleen or lymph node cells, taken before transplant. The J gene is TRBJ2-7, the V gene TRBV4-2, with 14 bases that match TRBD2. This TCR came from a human donor who was the organ donor for an intestinal transplant. CDR3 bases: TGTGCCAGCAGCCCCGCGACTAGCGGGAGGGAATATTACGAGCAGTACTTC. Translated, it gives CASSPATSGREYYEQYF.